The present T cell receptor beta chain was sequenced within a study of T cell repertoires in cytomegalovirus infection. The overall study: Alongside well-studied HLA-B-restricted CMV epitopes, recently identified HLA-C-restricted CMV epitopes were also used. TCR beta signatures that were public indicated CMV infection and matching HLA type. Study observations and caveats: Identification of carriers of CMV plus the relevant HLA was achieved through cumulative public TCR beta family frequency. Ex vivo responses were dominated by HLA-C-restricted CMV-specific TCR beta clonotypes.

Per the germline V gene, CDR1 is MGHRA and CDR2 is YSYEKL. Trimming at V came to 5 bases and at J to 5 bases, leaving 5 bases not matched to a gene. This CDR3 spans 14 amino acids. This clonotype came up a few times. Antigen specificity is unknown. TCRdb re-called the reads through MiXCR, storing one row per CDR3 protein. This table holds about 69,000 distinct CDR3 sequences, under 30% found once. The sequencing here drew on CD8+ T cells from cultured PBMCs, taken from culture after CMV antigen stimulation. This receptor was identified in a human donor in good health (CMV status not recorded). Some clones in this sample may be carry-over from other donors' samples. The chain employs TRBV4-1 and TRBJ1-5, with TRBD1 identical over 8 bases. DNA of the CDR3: TGCGCCAGCAGCTCGGGACAGGCGGATCAGCCCCAGCATTTT. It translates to CASSSGQADQPQHF.